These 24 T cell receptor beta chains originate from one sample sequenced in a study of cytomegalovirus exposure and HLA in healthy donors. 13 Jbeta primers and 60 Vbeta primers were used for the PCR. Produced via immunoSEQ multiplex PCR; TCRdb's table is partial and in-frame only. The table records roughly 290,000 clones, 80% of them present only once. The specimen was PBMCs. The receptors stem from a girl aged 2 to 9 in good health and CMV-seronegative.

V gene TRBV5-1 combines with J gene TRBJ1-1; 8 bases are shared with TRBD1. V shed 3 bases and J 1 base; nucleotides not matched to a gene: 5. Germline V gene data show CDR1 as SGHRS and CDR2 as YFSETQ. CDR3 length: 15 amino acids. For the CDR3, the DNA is TGCGCCAGCAGCTGGGAGACAGGGGCGAACACTGAAGCTTTCTTT. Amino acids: CASSWETGANTEAFF. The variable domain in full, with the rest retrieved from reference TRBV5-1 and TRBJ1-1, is KAGVTQTPRYLIKTRGQQVTLSCSPISGHRSVSWYQQTPGQGLQFLFEYFSETQRNKGNFPGRFSGRQFSNSRSEMNVSTLELGDSALYLCASSWETGANTEAFFGQGTRLTVV.

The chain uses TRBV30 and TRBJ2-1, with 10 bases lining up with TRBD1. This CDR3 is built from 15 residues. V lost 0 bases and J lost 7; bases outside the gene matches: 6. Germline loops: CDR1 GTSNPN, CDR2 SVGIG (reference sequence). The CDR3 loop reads CAWSVWDRGGNEQFF. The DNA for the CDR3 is TGTGCCTGGAGTGTGTGGGACAGGGGTGGTAATGAGCAGTTCTTC.

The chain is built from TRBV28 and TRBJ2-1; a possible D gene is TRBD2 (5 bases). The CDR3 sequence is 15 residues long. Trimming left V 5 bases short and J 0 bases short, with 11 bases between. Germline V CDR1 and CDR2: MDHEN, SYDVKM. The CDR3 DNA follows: TGTGCCAGCAGTGTCAGCGGACTCTCCTACAATGAGCAGTTCTTC. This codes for CASSVSGLSYNEQFF.

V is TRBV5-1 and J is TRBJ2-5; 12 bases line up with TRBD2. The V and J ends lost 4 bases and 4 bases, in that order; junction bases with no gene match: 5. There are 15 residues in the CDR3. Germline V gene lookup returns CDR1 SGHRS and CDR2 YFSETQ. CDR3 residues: CASSIGLAGRETQYF. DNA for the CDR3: TGCGCCAGCAGCATTGGACTAGCGGGAAGAGAGACCCAGTACTTC.

The CDR3 DNA sequence: TGTGCCAGCAGCAGGGCCGGGACACCGAACACCGGGGAGCTGTTTTTT. Translation gives CASSRAGTPNTGELFF. The chain recombines TRBV7-6 with TRBJ2-2; tentatively, D is TRBD1 (6 bases). With 5 bases removed from V and 0 bases from J, the gap between germline ends came to 13 bases. Germline CDR1 and CDR2: SGHVS and FNYEAQ. The length of the CDR3 is 16 residues.

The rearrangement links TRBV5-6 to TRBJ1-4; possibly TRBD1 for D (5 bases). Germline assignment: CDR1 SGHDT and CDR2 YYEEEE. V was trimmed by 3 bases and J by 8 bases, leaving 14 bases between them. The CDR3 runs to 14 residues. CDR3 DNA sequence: TGTGCCAGCAGCTCCTCCGGGACTTGGGAAAAACTGTTTTTT. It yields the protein CASSSSGTWEKLFF.

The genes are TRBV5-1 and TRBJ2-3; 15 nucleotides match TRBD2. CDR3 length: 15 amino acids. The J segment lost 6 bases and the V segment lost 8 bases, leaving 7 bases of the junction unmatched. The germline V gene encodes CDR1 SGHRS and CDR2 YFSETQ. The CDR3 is CASYTGTSGGDTQYF. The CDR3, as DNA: TGCGCCAGTTATACCGGGACTAGCGGGGGGGATACGCAGTATTTT.

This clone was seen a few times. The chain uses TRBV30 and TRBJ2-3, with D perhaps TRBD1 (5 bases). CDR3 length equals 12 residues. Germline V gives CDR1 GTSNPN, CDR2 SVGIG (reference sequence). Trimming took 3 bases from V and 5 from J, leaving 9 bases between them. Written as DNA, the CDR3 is TGTGCCTGGAGCATAGGGGAAGATACGCAGTATTTT. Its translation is CAWSIGEDTQYF.

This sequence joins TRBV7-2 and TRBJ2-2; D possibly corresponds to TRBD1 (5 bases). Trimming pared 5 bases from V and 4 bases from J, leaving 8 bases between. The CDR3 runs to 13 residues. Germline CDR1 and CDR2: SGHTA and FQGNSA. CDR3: CASSRQITGELFF. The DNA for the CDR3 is TGTGCCAGCAGCAGACAGATCACCGGGGAGCTGTTTTTT. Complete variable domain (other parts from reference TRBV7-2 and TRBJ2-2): GAGVSQSPSNKVTEKGKDVELRCDPISGHTALYWYRQSLGQGLEFLIYFQGNSAPDKSGLPSDRFSAERTGGSVSTLTIQRTQQEDSAVYLCASSRQITGELFFGEGSRLTVL.

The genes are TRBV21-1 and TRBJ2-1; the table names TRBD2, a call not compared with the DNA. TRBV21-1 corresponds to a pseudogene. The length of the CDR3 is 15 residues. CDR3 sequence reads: CASGPRTSIGNEQFF. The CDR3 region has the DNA TGTGCCAGCGGCCCCAGGACTAGTATCGGCAATGAGCAGTTCTTC.

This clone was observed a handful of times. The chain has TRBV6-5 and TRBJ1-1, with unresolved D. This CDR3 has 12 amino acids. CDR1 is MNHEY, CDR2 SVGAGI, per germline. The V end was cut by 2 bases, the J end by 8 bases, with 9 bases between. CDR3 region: CASSYARGEAFF. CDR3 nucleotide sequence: TGTGCCAGCAGTTACGCTCGAGGGGAAGCTTTCTTT.

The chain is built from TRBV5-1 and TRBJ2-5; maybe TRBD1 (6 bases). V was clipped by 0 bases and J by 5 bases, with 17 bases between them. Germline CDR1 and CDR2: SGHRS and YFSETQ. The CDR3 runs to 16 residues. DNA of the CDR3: TGCGCCAGCAGCTTGGTAATCAGGGGTGGTCAGGAGACCCAGTACTTC. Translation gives CASSLVIRGGQETQYF.

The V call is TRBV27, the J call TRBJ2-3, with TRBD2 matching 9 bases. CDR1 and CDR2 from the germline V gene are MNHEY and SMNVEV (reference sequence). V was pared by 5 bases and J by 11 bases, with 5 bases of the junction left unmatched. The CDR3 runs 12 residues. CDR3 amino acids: CASSPRTSEQYF. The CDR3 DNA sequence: TGTGCCAGCAGTCCCCGGACTAGCGAGCAGTATTTT.

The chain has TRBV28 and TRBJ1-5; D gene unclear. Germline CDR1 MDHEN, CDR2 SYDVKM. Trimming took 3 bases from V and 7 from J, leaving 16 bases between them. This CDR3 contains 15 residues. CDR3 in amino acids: CASSFSSRLGQPQHF. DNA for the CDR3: TGTGCCAGCAGTTTTTCTTCGCGTCTCGGGCAGCCCCAGCATTTT.

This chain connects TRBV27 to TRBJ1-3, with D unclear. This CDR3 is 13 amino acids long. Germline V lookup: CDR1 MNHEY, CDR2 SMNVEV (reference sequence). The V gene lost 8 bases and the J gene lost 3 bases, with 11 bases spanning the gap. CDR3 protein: CASSPGLGNTIYF. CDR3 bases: TGTGCCAGCTCTCCTGGCCTTGGAAACACCATATATTTT.

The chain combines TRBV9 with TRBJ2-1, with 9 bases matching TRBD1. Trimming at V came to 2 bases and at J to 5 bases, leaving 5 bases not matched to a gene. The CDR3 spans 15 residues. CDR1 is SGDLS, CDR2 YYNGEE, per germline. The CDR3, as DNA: TGTGCCAGCAGCGTTGGAGGACAGGGGAACAATGAGCAGTTCTTC. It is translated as CASSVGGQGNNEQFF.

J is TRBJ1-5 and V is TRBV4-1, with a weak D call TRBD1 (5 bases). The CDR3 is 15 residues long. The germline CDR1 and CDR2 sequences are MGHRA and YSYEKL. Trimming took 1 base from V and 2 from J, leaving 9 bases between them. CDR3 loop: CASSQGGGGNQPQHF. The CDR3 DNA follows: TGCGCCAGCAGCCAAGGGGGAGGGGGCAATCAGCCCCAGCATTTT.

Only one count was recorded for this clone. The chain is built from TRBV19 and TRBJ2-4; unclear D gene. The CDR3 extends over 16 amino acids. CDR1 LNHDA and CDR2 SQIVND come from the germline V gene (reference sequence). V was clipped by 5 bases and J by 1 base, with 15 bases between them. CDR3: CASSLGQDSAKNIQYF. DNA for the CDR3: TGTGCCAGTAGTTTAGGGCAGGATAGTGCCAAAAACATTCAGTACTTC.

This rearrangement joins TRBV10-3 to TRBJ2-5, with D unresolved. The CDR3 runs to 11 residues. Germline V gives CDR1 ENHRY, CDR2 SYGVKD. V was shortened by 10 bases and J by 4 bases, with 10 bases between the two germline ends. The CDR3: CATSPRETQYF. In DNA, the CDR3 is TGTGCCACTTCCCCCAGAGAGACCCAGTACTTC.

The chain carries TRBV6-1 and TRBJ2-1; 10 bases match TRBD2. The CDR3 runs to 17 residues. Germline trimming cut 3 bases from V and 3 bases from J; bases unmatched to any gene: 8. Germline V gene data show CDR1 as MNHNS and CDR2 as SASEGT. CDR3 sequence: CASSEASGSIFYNEQFF. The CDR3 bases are TGTGCCAGCAGTGAGGCTAGCGGGAGTATATTCTACAATGAGCAGTTCTTC.

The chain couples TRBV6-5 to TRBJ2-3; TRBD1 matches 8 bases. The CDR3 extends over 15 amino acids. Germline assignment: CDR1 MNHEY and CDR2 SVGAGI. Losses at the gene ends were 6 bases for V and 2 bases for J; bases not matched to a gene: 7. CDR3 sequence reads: CASRQGVKYTDTQYF. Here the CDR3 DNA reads TGTGCCAGCAGACAGGGGGTGAAGTACACAGATACGCAGTATTTT.

The CDR3 DNA reads TGCGCCAGCAGCCAGGGACAGGTAGATGAAAAACTGTTTTTT. Translated, it gives CASSQGQVDEKLFF. The chain recombines TRBV4-1 with TRBJ1-4, with 8 nucleotides matching TRBD1. J gave up 6 bases and V 3 bases, and 3 bases lay outside the gene matches. The germline CDR1 and CDR2 sequences are MGHRA and YSYEKL. This CDR3 comprises 14 residues.

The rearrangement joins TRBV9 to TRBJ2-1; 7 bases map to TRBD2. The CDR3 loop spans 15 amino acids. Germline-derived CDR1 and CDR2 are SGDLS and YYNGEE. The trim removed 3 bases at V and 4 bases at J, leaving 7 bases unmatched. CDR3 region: CASSGPSGTYNEQFF. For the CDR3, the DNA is TGTGCCAGCAGCGGTCCTAGCGGCACATACAATGAGCAGTTCTTC.

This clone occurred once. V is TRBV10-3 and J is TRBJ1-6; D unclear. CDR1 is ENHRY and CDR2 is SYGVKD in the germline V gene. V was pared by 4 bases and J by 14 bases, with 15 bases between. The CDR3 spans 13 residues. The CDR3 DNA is TGTGCCATCAGTGGAGTCGCGCAGGTTACCCTCCACTTT. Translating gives CAISGVAQVTLHF.